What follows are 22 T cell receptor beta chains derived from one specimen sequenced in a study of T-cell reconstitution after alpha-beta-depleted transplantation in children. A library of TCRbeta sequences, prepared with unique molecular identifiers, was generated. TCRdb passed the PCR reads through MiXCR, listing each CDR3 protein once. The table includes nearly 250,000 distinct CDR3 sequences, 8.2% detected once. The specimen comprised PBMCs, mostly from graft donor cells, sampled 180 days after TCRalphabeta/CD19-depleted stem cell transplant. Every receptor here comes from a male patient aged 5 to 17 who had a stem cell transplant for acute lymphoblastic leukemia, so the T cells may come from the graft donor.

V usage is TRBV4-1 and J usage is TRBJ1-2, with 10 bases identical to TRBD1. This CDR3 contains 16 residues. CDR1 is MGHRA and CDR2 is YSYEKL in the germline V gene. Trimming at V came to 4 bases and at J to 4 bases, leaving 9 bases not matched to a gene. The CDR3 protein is CASSRPGQGGSYGYTF. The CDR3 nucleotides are TGCGCCAGCAGCCGCCCCGGACAGGGGGGCAGCTATGGCTACACCTTC.

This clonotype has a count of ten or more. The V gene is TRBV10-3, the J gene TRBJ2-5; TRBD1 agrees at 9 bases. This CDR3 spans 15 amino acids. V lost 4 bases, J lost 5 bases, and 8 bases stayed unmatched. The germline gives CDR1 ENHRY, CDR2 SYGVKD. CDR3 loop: CAISVGTGKYETQYF. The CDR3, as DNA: TGTGCCATCAGTGTGGGGACAGGGAAATATGAGACCCAGTACTTC.

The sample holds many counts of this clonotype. The CDR3 region is CASSRGTEAFF. The CDR3 DNA reads as TGTGCCAGCAGTAGGGGGACTGAAGCTTTCTTT. V usage is TRBV6-6 and J usage is TRBJ1-1; TRBD1 is a possible D gene (6 bases). Germline V gene lookup returns CDR1 MNHNY and CDR2 SVGAGI (reference sequence). CDR3 length equals 11 residues. V was trimmed by 5 bases and J by 5 bases, leaving 6 bases between them.

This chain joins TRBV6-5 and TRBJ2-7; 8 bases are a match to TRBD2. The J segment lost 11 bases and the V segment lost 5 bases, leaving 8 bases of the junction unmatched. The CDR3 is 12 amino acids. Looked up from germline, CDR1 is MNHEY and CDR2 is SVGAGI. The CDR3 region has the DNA TGTGCCAGCAGTAAATTAGCGGGAATGAAGTACTTC. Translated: CASSKLAGMKYF.

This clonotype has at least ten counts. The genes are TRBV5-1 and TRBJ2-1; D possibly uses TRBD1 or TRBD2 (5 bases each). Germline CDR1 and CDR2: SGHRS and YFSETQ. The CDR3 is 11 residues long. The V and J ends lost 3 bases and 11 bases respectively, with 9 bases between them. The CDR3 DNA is TGCGCCAGCAGCTACGGGGCGCAGCAGTTCTTC. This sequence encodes CASSYGAQQFF.

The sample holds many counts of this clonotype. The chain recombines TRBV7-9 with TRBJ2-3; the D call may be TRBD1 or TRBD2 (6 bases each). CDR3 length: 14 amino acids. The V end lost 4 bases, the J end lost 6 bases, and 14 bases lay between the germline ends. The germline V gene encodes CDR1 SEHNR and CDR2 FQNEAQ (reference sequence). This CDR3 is CASSSRGGPDTQYF. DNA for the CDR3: TGTGCCAGCAGCTCCCGTGGGGGGCCGGATACGCAGTATTTT.

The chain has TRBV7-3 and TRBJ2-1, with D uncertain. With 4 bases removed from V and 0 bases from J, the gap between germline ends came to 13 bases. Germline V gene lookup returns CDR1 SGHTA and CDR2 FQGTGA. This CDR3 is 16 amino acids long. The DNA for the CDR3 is TGTGCCAGCAGCTCTCTTACCGATAGCTCCTACAATGAGCAGTTCTTC. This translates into CASSSLTDSSYNEQFF.

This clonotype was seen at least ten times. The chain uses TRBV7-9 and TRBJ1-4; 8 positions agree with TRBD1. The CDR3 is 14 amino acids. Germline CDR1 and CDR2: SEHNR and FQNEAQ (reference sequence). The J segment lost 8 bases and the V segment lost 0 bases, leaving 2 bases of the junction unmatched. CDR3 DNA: TGTGCCAGCAGCTTAGCGCGGGACAGGGAAAAACTGTTTTTT. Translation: CASSLARDREKLFF.

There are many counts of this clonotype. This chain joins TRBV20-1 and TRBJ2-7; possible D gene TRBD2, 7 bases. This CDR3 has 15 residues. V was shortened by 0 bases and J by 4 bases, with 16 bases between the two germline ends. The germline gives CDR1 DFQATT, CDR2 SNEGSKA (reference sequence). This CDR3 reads CSARDPEQGLYEQYF. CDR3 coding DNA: TGCAGTGCTAGAGATCCAGAACAGGGACTATACGAGCAGTACTTC.

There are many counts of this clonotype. The DNA for the CDR3 is TGTGCCAGCAGTTACGGGGGCAGAACTGAAGCTTTCTTT. Residues: CASSYGGRTEAFF. This chain uses TRBV6-5 with TRBJ1-1, with D maybe TRBD1 (6 bases). The germline gives CDR1 MNHEY, CDR2 SVGAGI. Deletions cut 2 bases from V and 5 bases from J, with 9 bases between. The CDR3 loop spans 13 amino acids.

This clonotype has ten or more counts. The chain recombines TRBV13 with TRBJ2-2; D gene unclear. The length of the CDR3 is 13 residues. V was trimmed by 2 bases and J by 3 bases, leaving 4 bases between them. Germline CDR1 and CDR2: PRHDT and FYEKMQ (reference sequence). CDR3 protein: CASSLQDTGELFF. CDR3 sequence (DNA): TGTGCCAGCAGCTTACAGGACACCGGGGAGCTGTTTTTT.

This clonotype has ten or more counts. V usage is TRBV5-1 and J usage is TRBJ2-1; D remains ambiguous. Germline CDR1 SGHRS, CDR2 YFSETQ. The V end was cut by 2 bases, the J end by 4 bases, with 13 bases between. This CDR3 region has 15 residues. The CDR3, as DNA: TGCGCCAGCAGCTTTGGGTGGCCCCAGTACAATGAGCAGTTCTTC. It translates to CASSFGWPQYNEQFF. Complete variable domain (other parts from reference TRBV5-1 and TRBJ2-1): KAGVTQTPRYLIKTRGQQVTLSCSPISGHRSVSWYQQTPGQGLQFLFEYFSETQRNKGNFPGRFSGRQFSNSRSEMNVSTLELGDSALYLCASSFGWPQYNEQFFGPGTRLTVL.

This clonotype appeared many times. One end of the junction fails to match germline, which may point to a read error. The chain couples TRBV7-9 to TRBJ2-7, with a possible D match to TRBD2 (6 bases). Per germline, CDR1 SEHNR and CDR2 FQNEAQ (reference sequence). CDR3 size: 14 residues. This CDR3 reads CASSLDMPTGSLDF. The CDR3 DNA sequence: TGTGCCAGCAGCTTAGATATGCCCACCGGGAGCCTCGACTTC.

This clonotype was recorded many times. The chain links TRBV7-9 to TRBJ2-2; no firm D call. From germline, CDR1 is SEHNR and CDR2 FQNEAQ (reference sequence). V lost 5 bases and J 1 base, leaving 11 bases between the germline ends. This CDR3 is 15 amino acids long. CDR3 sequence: CASSNRWGNTGELFF. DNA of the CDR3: TGTGCCAGCAGCAACCGGTGGGGGAACACCGGGGAGCTGTTTTTT.

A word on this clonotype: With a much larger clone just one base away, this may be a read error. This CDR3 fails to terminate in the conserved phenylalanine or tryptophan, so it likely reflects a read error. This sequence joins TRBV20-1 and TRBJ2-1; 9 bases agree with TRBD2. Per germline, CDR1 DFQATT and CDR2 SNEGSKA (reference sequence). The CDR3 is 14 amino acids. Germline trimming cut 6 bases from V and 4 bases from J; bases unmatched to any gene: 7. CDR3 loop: CSARGLATYNEQFL. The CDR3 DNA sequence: TGCAGTGCCCGCGGACTAGCGACTTACAATGAGCAGTTCCTC.

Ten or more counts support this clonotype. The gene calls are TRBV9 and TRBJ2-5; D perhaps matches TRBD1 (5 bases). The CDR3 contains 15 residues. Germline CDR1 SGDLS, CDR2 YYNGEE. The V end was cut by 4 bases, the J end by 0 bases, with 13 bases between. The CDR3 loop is CASSPDSLYQETQYF. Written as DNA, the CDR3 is TGTGCCAGCAGCCCCGACAGCCTCTACCAAGAGACCCAGTACTTC.

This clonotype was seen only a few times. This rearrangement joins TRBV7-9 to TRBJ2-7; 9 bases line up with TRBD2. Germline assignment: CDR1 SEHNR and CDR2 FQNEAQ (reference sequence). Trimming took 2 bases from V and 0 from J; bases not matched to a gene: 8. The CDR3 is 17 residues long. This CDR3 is CASSLISGRVGSYEQYF. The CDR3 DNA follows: TGTGCCAGCAGCTTAATTAGCGGGAGAGTTGGCTCCTACGAGCAGTACTTC.

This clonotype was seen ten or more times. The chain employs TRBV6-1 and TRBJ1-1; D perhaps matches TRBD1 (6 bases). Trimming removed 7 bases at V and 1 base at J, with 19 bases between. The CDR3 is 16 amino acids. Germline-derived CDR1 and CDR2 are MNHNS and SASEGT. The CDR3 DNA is TGTGCCAGCACTAGTACCCACACAGGGACGAACACTGAAGCTTTCTTT. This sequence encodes CASTSTHTGTNTEAFF.

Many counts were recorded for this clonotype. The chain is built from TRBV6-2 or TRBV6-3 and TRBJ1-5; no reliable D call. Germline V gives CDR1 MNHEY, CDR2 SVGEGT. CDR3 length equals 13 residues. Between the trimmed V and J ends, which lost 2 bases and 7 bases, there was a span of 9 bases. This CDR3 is CASSYTGWQPQHF. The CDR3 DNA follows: TGTGCCAGCAGTTACACGGGCTGGCAGCCCCAGCATTTT.

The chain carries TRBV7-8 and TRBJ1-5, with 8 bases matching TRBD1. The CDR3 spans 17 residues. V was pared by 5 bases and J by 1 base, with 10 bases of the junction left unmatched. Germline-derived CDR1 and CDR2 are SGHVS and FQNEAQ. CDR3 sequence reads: CASSPPQGAVSNQPQHF. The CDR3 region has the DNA TGTGCCAGCAGCCCACCCCAGGGGGCTGTGAGCAATCAGCCCCAGCATTTT.

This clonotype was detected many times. This CDR3 reads CASSLVGGANVLTF. The DNA for the CDR3 is TGTGCCAGCAGCTTAGTAGGTGGGGCCAACGTCCTGACTTTC. The chain joins TRBV7-9 to TRBJ2-6; D gene uncertain. The CDR3 has 14 residues. Germline V gives CDR1 SEHNR, CDR2 FQNEAQ (reference sequence). The V end was cut by 1 base, the J end by 3 bases, with 4 bases between.

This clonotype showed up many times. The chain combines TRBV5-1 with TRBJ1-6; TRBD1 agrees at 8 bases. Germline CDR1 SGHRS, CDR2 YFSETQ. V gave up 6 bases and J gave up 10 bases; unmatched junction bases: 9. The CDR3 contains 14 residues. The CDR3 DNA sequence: TGCGCCAGCAAAGGAACGACAGGGGAATCACCCCTCCACTTT. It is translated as CASKGTTGESPLHF. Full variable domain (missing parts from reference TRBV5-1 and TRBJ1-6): KAGVTQTPRYLIKTRGQQVTLSCSPISGHRSVSWYQQTPGQGLQFLFEYFSETQRNKGNFPGRFSGRQFSNSRSEMNVSTLELGDSALYLCASKGTTGESPLHFGNGTRLTVT.